These 2 T cell receptor beta chains share one sample of origin, sequenced in a study of post-analysis software for immune sequencing data. The study's findings and limits: Comparison of patients with controls showed 5 or 6 TRBV segments more frequent in patients, TRBV5-6, TRBV5-1 and TRBV20-1 among them.

These TCRs are of unknown antigen specificity. Each TCR beta cDNA library carried unique molecular identifiers. Using its own MiXCR run on the PCR reads, TCRdb lists one record per CDR3 protein. The table records about 400,000 distinct CDR3 sequences, 30% to 45% of them present only once. Sequencing used blood. The receptors shown here come from a girl aged 5-17 years with multiple sclerosis.

This chain links TRBV12-3 or TRBV12-4 with TRBJ2-7; TRBD1 agrees at 10 bases. V lost 6 bases to trimming and J lost 7 bases; unmatched junction nucleotides: 9. The CDR3 runs 14 residues. CDR3 sequence (DNA): TGTGCCAGCAGCCCGGGACAGGGGCCGGGAGAGCAGTACTTC. As protein: CASSPGQGPGEQYF.

There are a few counts of this clonotype. The gene calls are TRBV5-1 and TRBJ2-7; 10 nucleotides align to TRBD2. The CDR3 has 16 residues. Losses at the gene ends were 4 bases for V and 2 bases for J; bases not matched to a gene: 9. Germline V gene sequence: CDR1 SGHRS, CDR2 YFSETQ. CDR3 DNA sequence: TGCGCCAGCAGCCCGGAGGCTAGCGGGAGCCCCTACGAGCAGTACTTC. Translated, it gives CASSPEASGSPYEQYF.